Each of the 14 T cell receptor beta chains below was sequenced from the same sample in a study of T cell responses to AZD1222 COVID-19 vaccine. Assay: immunoSEQ multiplex PCR; the TCRdb copy retains only in-frame clones and omits some. This table has more than 70,000 clones, approximately 91% appearing once. The material sequenced was peripheral blood, taken on day 0 of MenACWY control vaccination. These TCRs come from an adult in good health.

CDR3 protein: CASSVGGASVDEQFF. CDR3 bases: TGTGCCAGCAGCGTAGGGGGGGCAAGCGTCGATGAGCAGTTCTTC. The chain employs TRBV9 and TRBJ2-1, with D tentatively TRBD1 or TRBD2 (6 bases each). The ends were cut back, 0 bases at V and 8 bases at J, with 15 bases in the middle. The CDR3 has 15 amino acids. CDR1 is SGDLS and CDR2 is YYNGEE in the germline V gene.

The chain employs TRBV5-1 and TRBJ1-2, with a tentative D call TRBD1 (6 bases). Germline loops: CDR1 SGHRS, CDR2 YFSETQ. Deletions cut 4 bases from V and 4 bases from J, with 20 bases between. The CDR3 extends over 16 amino acids. The CDR3 region has the DNA TGCGCCAGCAGCCCACTCGGCGGGGGCGCGTTCTATGGCTACACCTTC. Its translation is CASSPLGGGAFYGYTF. The full variable domain, with the rest looked up from reference TRBV5-1 and TRBJ1-2, is KAGVTQTPRYLIKTRGQQVTLSCSPISGHRSVSWYQQTPGQGLQFLFEYFSETQRNKGNFPGRFSGRQFSNSRSEMNVSTLELGDSALYLCASSPLGGGAFYGYTFGSGTRLTVV.

The chain combines TRBV7-9 with TRBJ1-1; D unclear. Germline CDR1 reads SEHNR; CDR2 reads FQNEAQ (reference sequence). Deletions cut 8 bases from V and 1 base from J, with 11 bases between. This CDR3 is 13 amino acids long. The CDR3 sequence: CASEEEKNTEAFF. The CDR3 bases are TGTGCCAGCGAGGAGGAAAAGAACACTGAAGCTTTCTTT.

This clone was observed once. V usage is TRBV4-1 and J usage is TRBJ2-5, with D possibly being TRBD2 (7 bases). This CDR3 spans 14 amino acids. V lost 4 bases to trimming and J lost 5 bases, with 14 bases between them. Germline V CDR1 and CDR2: MGHRA, YSYEKL. Here the CDR3 DNA reads TGCGCCAGCAGCCCCTCGGGGGGCCGGGAGACCCAGTACTTC. Translation gives CASSPSGGRETQYF.

The chain is built from TRBV7-9 and TRBJ2-1; TRBD1 matches 8 bases. V dropped 4 bases and J dropped 5; count of bases not matched to a gene: 16. The germline gives CDR1 SEHNR, CDR2 FQNEAQ (reference sequence). CDR3 size: 18 residues. DNA for the CDR3: TGTGCCAGCAGCTCCACCCCTTTCAGACAGGGGATGAACAATGAGCAGTTCTTC. This encodes CASSSTPFRQGMNNEQFF.

The J gene is TRBJ2-7, the V gene TRBV5-1, with D tentatively TRBD2 (6 bases). CDR1 SGHRS and CDR2 YFSETQ come from the germline V gene. The V end lost 5 bases, the J end lost 2 bases, and 20 bases lay between the germline ends. The CDR3 has 16 residues. CDR3: CASRFLPFGSAYEQYF. CDR3 nucleotide sequence: TGCGCCAGCAGATTTCTCCCCTTCGGGAGCGCCTACGAGCAGTACTTC.

This clone has a single count. The chain uses TRBV4-3 and TRBJ1-1; 8 nucleotides line up with TRBD1. J gave up 4 bases and V 3 bases, and 7 bases lay outside the gene matches. The V gene's germline CDR1 is LGHNA and CDR2 YSLEER. The CDR3 runs 15 residues. The CDR3: CASSHPGQGGTEAFF. The CDR3 coding sequence is TGCGCCAGCAGCCACCCAGGACAGGGCGGCACTGAAGCTTTCTTT.

The V and J genes are TRBV4-2 and TRBJ2-2; D is uncertain. CDR1 is LGHNA, CDR2 YNFKEQ, per germline. The CDR3 is 16 amino acids. Between the trimmed V and J ends, which lost 1 base and 3 bases, there was a span of 12 bases. The CDR3 loop is CASSQAAVTDTGELFF. The CDR3 DNA reads TGTGCCAGCAGCCAAGCTGCGGTTACGGACACCGGGGAGCTGTTTTTT.

The chain recombines TRBV6-2 or TRBV6-3 with TRBJ1-1, with unresolved D. CDR1 and CDR2 from the germline V gene are MNHEY and SVGEGT. This CDR3 is 14 amino acids long. The V end lost 6 bases, the J end lost 1 base, and 12 bases lay between the germline ends. Written as DNA, the CDR3 is TGTGCCAGCAGCCTAGTAGGACGGAACACTGAAGCTTTCTTT. This encodes CASSLVGRNTEAFF.

The chain employs TRBV7-2 and TRBJ2-7; the D gene is possibly TRBD2 (5 bases). The germline V gene encodes CDR1 SGHTA and CDR2 FQGNSA. Trimming pared 8 bases from V and 0 bases from J, leaving 8 bases between. The CDR3 runs to 12 residues. CDR3 DNA: TGTGCCAGCGGTCGGGGCTCCTACGAGCAGTACTTC. It encodes CASGRGSYEQYF.

The chain carries TRBV7-9 and TRBJ2-3, with 8 bases that match TRBD1. Trimming took 6 bases from V and 2 from J; bases not matched to a gene: 10. The CDR3 runs to 16 residues. The germline V gene has CDR1 SEHNR and CDR2 FQNEAQ (reference sequence). Here the CDR3 reads CASRTTGGYFTDTQYF. DNA of the CDR3: TGTGCCAGCAGAACTACAGGGGGATATTTCACAGATACGCAGTATTTT.

CDR3 DNA sequence: TGTGCCAGCAGCAGCCAGGGATACTATGGCTACACCTTC. Amino acids: CASSSQGYYGYTF. The rearrangement joins TRBV9 to TRBJ1-2; tentative D call: TRBD1 (5 bases). V lost 4 bases to trimming and J lost 3 bases, with 10 bases between them. Germline CDR1 is SGDLS and CDR2 is YYNGEE. This CDR3 has 13 amino acids.

The chain uses TRBV6-1 and TRBJ1-3, with 8 bases aligning to TRBD1. The CDR3 has 18 residues. Germline V CDR1 and CDR2: MNHNS, SASEGT. V lost 1 base to trimming and J lost 6 bases; unmatched junction nucleotides: 14. CDR3 residues: CASSEVPWTGLSANTIYF. CDR3 coding DNA: TGTGCCAGCAGTGAAGTCCCCTGGACAGGGCTGAGTGCAAACACCATATATTTT.

The chain couples TRBV19 to TRBJ1-1; 10 nucleotides align to TRBD1. Germline V lookup: CDR1 LNHDA, CDR2 SQIVND (reference sequence). With V trimmed by 6 bases and J by 4 bases, 5 bases remained unmatched. The CDR3 has 14 amino acids. CDR3: CASRLGQGITEAFF. CDR3 coding DNA: TGTGCCAGTAGGCTGGGACAGGGGATCACTGAAGCTTTCTTT.